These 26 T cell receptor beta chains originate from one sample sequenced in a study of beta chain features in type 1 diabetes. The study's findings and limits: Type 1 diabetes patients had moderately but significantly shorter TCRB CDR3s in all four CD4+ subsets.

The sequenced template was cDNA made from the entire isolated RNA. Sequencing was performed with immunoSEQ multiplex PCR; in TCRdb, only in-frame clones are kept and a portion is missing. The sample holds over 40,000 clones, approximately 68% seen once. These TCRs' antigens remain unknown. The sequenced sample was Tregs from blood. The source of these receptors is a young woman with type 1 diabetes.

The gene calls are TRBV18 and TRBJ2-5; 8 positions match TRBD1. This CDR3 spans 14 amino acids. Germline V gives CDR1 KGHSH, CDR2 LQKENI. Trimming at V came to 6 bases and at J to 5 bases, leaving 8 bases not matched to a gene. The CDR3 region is CASSRDGQGETQYF. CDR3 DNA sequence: TGTGCCAGCTCCCGTGACGGACAGGGTGAGACCCAGTACTTC.

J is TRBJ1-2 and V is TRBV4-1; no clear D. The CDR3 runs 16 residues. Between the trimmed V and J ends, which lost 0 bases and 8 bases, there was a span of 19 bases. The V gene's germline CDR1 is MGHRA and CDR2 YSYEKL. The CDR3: CASSQDPGPLTGGYTF. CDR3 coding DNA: TGCGCCAGCAGCCAAGATCCGGGCCCTTTGACGGGGGGCTACACCTTC.

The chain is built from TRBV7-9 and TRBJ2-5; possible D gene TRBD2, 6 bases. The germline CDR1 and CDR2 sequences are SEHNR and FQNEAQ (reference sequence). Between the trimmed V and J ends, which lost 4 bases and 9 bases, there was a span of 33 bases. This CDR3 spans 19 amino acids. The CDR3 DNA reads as TGTGCCAGCAGCTCCCCCGGTGGAGGGAGTGGACTCCCTTATCAGGCCCAGTACTTC. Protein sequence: CASSSPGGGSGLPYQAQYF.

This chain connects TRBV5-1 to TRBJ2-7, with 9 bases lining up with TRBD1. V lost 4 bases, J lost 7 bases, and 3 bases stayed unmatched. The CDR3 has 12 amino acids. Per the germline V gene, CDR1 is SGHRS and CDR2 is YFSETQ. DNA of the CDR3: TGCGCCAGCAGCCTAGACAGGGGGGAGCAGTACTTC. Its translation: CASSLDRGEQYF. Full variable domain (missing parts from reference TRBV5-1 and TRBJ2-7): KAGVTQTPRYLIKTRGQQVTLSCSPISGHRSVSWYQQTPGQGLQFLFEYFSETQRNKGNFPGRFSGRQFSNSRSEMNVSTLELGDSALYLCASSLDRGEQYFGPGTRLTVT.

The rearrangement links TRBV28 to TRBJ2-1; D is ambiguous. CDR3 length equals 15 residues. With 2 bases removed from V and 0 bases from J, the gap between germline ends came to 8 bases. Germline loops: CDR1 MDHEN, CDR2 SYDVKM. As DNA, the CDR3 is TGTGCCAGCAGTTTAGCTAGGAGCTCCTACAATGAGCAGTTCTTC. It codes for CASSLARSSYNEQFF.

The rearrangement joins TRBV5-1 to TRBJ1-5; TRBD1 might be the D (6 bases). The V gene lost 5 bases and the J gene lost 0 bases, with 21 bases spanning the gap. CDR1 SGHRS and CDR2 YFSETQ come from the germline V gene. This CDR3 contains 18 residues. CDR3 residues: CASRPTPIQGLSNQPQHF. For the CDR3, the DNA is TGCGCCAGCAGACCCACTCCAATACAGGGTCTTAGCAATCAGCCCCAGCATTTT. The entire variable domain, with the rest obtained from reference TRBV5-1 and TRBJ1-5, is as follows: KAGVTQTPRYLIKTRGQQVTLSCSPISGHRSVSWYQQTPGQGLQFLFEYFSETQRNKGNFPGRFSGRQFSNSRSEMNVSTLELGDSALYLCASRPTPIQGLSNQPQHFGDGTRLSIL.

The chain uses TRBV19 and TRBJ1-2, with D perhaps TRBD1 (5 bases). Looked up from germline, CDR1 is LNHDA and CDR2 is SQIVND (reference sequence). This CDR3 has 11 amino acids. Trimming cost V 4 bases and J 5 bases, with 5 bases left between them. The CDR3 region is CASSTGYGYTF. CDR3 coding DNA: TGTGCCAGTAGTACAGGGTATGGCTACACCTTC.

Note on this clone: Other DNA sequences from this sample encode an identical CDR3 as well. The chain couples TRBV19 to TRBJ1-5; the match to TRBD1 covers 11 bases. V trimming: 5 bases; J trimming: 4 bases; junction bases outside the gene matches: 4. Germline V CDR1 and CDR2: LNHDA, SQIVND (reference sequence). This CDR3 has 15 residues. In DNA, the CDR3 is TGTGCCAGTAGTCTCGGGACAGGGGGTAATCAGCCCCAGCATTTT. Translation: CASSLGTGGNQPQHF.

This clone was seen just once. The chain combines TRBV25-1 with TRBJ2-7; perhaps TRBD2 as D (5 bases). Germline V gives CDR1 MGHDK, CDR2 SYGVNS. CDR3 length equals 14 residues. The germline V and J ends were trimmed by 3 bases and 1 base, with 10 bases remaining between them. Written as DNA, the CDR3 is TGTGCCAGCAGTGATTCGGGAAGGTCCTACGAGCAGTACTTC. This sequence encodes CASSDSGRSYEQYF.

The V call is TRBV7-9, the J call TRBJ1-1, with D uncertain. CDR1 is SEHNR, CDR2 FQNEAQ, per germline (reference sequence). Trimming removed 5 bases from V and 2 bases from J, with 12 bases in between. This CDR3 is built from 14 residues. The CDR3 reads CASSGRVANTEAFF. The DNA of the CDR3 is TGTGCCAGCAGCGGGCGGGTGGCAAACACTGAAGCTTTCTTT. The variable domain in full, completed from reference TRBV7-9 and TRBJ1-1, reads DTGVSQNPRHKITKRGQNVTFRCDPISEHNRLYWYRQTLGQGPEFLTYFQNEAQLEKSRLLSDRFSAERPKGSFSTLEIQRTEQGDSAMYLCASSGRVANTEAFFGQGTRLTVV.

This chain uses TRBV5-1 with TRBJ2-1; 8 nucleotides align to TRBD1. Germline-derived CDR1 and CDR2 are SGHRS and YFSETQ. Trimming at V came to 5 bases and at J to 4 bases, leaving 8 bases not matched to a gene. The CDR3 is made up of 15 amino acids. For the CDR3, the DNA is TGCGCCAGCAGGGAAGGACAGGGAGATTACAATGAGCAGTTCTTC. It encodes CASREGQGDYNEQFF.

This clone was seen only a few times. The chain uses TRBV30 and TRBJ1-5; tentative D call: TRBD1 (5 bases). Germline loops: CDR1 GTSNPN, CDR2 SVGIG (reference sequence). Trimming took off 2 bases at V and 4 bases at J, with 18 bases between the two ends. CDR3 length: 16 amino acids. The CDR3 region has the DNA TGTGCCTGGAGTCCCGACTGGGGGGGGTTAAATCAGCCCCAGCATTTT. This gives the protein CAWSPDWGGLNQPQHF.

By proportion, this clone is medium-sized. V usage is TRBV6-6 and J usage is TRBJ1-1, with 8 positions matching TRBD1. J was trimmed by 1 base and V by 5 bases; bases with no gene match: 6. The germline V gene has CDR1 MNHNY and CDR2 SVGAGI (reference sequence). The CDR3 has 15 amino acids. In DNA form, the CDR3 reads TGTGCCAGCAGTCACGGGACAGGCGGGAACACTGAAGCTTTCTTT. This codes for CASSHGTGGNTEAFF.

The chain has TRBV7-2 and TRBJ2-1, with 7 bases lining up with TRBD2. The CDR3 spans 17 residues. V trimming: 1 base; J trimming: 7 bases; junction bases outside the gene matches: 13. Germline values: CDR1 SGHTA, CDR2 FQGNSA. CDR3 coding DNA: TGTGCCAGCAGCTTAGTGGGGGGGGGTATGGCATTAAATGAGCAGTTCTTC. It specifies CASSLVGGGMALNEQFF.

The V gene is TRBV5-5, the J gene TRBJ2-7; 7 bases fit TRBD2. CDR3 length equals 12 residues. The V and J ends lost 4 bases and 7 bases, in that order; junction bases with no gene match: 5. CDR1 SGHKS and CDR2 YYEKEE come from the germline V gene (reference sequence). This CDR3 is CASSRGESEQYF. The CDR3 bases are TGTGCCAGCAGCCGGGGGGAGAGTGAGCAGTACTTC.

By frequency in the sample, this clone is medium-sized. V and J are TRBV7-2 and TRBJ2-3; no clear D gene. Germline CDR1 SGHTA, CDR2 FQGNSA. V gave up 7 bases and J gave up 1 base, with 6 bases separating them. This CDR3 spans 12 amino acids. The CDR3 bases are TGTGCCAGCACCATAGGCACAGATACGCAGTATTTT. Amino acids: CASTIGTDTQYF.

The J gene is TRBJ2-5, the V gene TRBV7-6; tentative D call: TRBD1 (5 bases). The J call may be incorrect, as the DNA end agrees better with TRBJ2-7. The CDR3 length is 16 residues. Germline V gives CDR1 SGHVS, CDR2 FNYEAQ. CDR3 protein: CASSFDRTPISYEQYF. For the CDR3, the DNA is TGTGCCAGCAGCTTCGACCGGACACCTATCTCCTACGAGCAGTACTTC.

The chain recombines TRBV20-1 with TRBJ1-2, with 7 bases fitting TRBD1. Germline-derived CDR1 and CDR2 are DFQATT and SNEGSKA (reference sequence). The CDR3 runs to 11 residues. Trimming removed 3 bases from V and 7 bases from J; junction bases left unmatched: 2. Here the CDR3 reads CSASRDSGYTF. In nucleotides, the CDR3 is TGCAGTGCTAGCCGGGACAGTGGCTACACCTTC.

DNA of the CDR3: TGTGCCAGCAGCCCGGCGGTGGGCAGGGGGCTTGGGGCCAACGTCCTGACTTTC. Its protein is CASSPAVGRGLGANVLTF. The V and J genes are TRBV28 and TRBJ2-6, with 8 bases lining up with TRBD1. The germline V gene encodes CDR1 MDHEN and CDR2 SYDVKM. The CDR3 has 18 residues. V trimming: 6 bases; J trimming: 3 bases; junction bases outside the gene matches: 13. The full variable domain, its missing parts supplied by reference TRBV28 and TRBJ2-6, is DVKVTQSSRYLVKRTGEKVFLECVQDMDHENMFWYRQDPGLGLRLIYFSYDVKMKEKGDIPEGYSVSREKKERFSLILESASTNQTSMYLCASSPAVGRGLGANVLTFGAGSRLTVL.

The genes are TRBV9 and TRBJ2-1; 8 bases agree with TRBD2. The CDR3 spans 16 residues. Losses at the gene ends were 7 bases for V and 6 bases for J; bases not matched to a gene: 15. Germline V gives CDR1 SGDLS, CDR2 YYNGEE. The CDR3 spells CASGGRRAVGPNEQFF. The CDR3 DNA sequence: TGTGCCAGCGGCGGGAGGCGGGCAGTTGGACCCAATGAGCAGTTCTTC.

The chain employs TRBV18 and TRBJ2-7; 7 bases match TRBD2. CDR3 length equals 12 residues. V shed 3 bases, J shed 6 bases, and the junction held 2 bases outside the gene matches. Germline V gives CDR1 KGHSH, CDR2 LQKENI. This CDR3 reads CASSPGGIEQYF. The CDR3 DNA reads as TGTGCCAGCTCACCGGGGGGGATCGAGCAGTACTTC. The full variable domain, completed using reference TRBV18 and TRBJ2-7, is NAGVMQNPRHLVRRRGQEARLRCSPMKGHSHVYWYRQLPEEGLKFMVYLQKENIIDESGMPKERFSAEFPKEGPSILRIQQVVRGDSAAYFCASSPGGIEQYFGPGTRLTVT.

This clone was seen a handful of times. CDR3 region: CASSPDSGQRAGEAFF. The CDR3 nucleotides are TGTGCCAGCTCACCCGACTCGGGACAGAGGGCTGGTGAAGCTTTCTTT. The chain employs TRBV18 and TRBJ1-1, with 7 positions matching TRBD1. The ends lost 3 bases at V and 7 bases at J; junction bases unmatched: 14. The CDR3 is made up of 16 amino acids. Germline V gives CDR1 KGHSH, CDR2 LQKENI.

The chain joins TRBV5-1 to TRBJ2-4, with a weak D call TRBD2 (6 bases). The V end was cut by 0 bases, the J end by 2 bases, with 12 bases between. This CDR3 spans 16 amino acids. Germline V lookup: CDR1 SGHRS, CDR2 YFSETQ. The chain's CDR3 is CASSLGRRGSKNIQYF. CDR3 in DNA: TGCGCCAGCAGCTTGGGACGGAGGGGATCCAAAAACATTCAGTACTTC.

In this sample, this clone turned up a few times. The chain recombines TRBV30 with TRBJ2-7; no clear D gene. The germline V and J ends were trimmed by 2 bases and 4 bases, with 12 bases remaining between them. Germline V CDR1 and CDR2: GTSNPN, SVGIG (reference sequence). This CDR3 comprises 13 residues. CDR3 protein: CAWSPQDRYEQYF. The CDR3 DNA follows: TGTGCCTGGAGTCCCCAGGATCGATACGAGCAGTACTTC.

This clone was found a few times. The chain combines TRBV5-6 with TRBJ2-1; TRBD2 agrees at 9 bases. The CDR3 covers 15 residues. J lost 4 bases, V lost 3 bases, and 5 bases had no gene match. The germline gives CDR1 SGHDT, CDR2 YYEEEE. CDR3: CASSYLGLAYNEQFF. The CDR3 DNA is TGTGCCAGCAGCTACCTAGGACTAGCGTACAATGAGCAGTTCTTC.

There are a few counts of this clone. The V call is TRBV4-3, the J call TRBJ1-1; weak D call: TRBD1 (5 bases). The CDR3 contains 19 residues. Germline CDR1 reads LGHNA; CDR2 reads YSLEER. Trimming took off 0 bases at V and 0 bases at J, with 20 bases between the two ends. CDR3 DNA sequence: TGCGCCAGCAGCCAAGAACGATTCGGACGGACAACTATGAACACTGAAGCTTTCTTT. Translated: CASSQERFGRTTMNTEAFF.